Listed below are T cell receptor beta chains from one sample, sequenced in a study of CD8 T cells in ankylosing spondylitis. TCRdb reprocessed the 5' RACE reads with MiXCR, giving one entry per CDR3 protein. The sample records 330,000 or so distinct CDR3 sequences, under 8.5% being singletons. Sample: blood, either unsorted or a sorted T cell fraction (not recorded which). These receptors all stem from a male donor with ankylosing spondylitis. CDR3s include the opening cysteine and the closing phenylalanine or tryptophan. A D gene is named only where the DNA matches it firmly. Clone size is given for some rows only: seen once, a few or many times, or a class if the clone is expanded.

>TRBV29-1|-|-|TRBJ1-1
TGCAGCGGGCTATATGGGACTGAAGCTTTCTTT
CSGLYGTEAFF
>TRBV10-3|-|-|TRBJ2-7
TGTGCCATCAGTGAGGGGATTGGCGGGAAGTATGCCGAGCAGTACTTC
CAISEGIGGKYAEQYF
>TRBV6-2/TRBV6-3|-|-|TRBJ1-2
TGTGCCAGCAGCACTAGGACGGCAAACTATGGCTACACCTTC
CASSTRTANYGYTF
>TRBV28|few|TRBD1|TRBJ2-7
TGTGCCAGCAGTTTAGAGACAGGGGGCTCCTACGAGCAGTACTTC
CASSLETGGSYEQYF
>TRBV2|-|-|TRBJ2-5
TGTGCCAGCAGTGACCTAGCGAGGGGCCAAGAGACCCAGTACTTC
CASSDLARGQETQYF
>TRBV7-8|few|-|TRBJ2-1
TGTGCCAGCAGCTCGATGTGGCGGGACACCCCGATCTTC
CASSSMWRDTPIF
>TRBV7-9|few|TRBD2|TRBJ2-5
TGTGCCAGCAGCTTTCGGGAGGTGGGCCAAGAGACCCAGTACTTC
CASSFREVGQETQYF
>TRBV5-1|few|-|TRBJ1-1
TGCGCCAGCAGCTTGGAGCCCCTCGAAAGGAACACTGAAGCTTTCTTT
CASSLEPLERNTEAFF
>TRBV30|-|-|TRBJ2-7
TGTGCCTGGATCCCATCGGCCACCCCCTACGAGCAGTACTTC
CAWIPSATPYEQYF
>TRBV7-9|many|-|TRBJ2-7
TGTGCCAGCAGCTCCCTGAGCTACGAGCAGTACTTC
CASSSLSYEQYF
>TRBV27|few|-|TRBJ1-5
TGTGCCAGCAGGTGGGGATTTAATAGCAATCAGCCCCAGCATTTT
CASRWGFNSNQPQHF
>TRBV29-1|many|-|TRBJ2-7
TGCAGCGTTGAGACTATCTACGAGCAGTACTTC
CSVETIYEQYF
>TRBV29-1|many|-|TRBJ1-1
TGCAGCGTTGAAGGGACATTGAACACTGAAGCTTTCTTT
CSVEGTLNTEAFF
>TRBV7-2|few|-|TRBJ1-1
TGTGCCAGCAGCTTAGCGCGAGGTGACGAAGCTTTCTTT
CASSLARGDEAFF
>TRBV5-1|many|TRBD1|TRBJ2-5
TGCGCCAGCAGCTTGAGCGGGACAGGGGGCCAAGAGACCCAGTACTTC
CASSLSGTGGQETQYF
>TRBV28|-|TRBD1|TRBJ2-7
TGTGCCAGCAGTTTCCCTGGGACAGGAGGGGGATACGAGCAGTACTTC
CASSFPGTGGGYEQYF
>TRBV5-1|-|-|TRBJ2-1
TGCGCCAGCTCAACAGCAACGGTCAATGAGCAGTTCTTC
CASSTATVNEQFF
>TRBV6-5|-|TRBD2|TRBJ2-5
TGTGCCAGCAGTTACCTTCCGACTAGCGGGAGGGCCCAAGAGACCCAGTACTTC
CASSYLPTSGRAQETQYF
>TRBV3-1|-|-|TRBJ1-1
TGTGCCAGCAGCCAAGTAAGGGCGGGGACTGAAGCTTTCTTT
CASSQVRAGTEAFF
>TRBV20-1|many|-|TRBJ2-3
TGCAGTGCGAGGCCTGGGATGGATACGCAGTATTTT
CSARPGMDTQYF
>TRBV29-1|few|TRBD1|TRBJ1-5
TGCAGCGTCCGGACAGGGGGCAATCAGCCCCAGCATTTT
CSVRTGGNQPQHF
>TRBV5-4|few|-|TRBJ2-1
TGTGCCAGCAGCTTGGATGTTGCGGTATACAATGAGCAGTTCTTC
CASSLDVAVYNEQFF
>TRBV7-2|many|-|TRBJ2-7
TGTGCCAGCAGCACGCAGCGGAGCTACGAGCAGTACTTC
CASSTQRSYEQYF
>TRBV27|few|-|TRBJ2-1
TGTGCCAGCAGTTCTGGGCCTACTTTTCTGCAGTTCTTC
CASSSGPTFLQFF
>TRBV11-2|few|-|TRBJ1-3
TGTGCCAGCAGCTTACTCCGCCCAGGGTCTGGAAACACCATATATTTT
CASSLLRPGSGNTIYF
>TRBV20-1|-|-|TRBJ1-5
TGCAGTGCTCCGACAGGTGGACGAGGTGCATACAATCAGCCCCAGCATTTT
CSAPTGGRGAYNQPQHF
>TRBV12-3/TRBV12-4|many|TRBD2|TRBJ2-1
TGTGCCAGCAGCAGCTGGGGACGGGGGGCCTACAATGAGCAGTTCTTC
CASSSWGRGAYNEQFF
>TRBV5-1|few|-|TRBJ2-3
TGCGCCAGCAGCTGGGCGGTAGCGACCACCTCTAGCACAGATACGCAGTATTTT
CASSWAVATTSSTDTQYF
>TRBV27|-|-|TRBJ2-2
TGTGCCAGCTCGGTAGCGACCACCGGGGAGCTGTTTTTT
CASSVATTGELFF
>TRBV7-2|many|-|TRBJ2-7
TGTGCCAGCAAAGGCCCTGGGGACGAGCAGTACTTC
CASKGPGDEQYF
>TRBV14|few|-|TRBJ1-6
TGTGCCAGCAGCCACGACAGGAGTTCACCCCTCCACTTT
CASSHDRSSPLHF
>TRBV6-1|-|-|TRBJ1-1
TGTGCCAGCAGGCCCGATTGGGACACTGAAGCTTTCTTT
CASRPDWDTEAFF
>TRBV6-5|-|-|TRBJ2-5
TGTGCCAGCAGTTCCGGCTTGGAGACCCAGTACTTC
CASSSGLETQYF
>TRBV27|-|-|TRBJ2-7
TGTGCCAGCAGTCCGGGGAGGCAGCTCGTCCACGAGCAGTACTTC
CASSPGRQLVHEQYF
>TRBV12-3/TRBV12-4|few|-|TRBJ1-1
TGTGCCAGCAGTTTGAGAGGCGACTGGGGAAAAGGGAACACTGAAGCTTTCTTT
CASSLRGDWGKGNTEAFF
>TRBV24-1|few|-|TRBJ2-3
TGTGCCACCAGTGTGGGATCAGGACGGGAGTATATCGGAGATACGCAGTATTTT
CATSVGSGREYIGDTQYF
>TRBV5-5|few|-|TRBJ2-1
TGTGCCAGCAGCTTCGGGACCCTCGCCTCCTACAATGAGCAGTTCTTC
CASSFGTLASYNEQFF
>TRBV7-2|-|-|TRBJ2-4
TGTGCCAGCAGCCCCAGGGCGGAGACGCGAAACATTCAGTACTTC
CASSPRAETRNIQYF
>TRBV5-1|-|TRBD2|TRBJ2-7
TGCGCCAGTAGGACTAGCGGGAGCCTCTACGAGCAGTACTTC
CASRTSGSLYEQYF
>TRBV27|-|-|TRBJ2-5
TGTGCCAGCAGTTTATCGGTTGTGGGGGAGACCCAGTACTTC
CASSLSVVGETQYF
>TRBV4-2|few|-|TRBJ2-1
TGTGCCAGCAGCCTACTGTCCAGCAACAATGAGCAGTTCTTC
CASSLLSSNNEQFF
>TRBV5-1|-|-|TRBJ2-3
TGCGCCAGCAGCAGCGGCAGGGTTGCAGATACGCAGTATTTT
CASSSGRVADTQYF
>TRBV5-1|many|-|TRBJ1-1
TGCGCCAGCAGCTGGGGTGGCGACGCTGAAGCTTTCTTT
CASSWGGDAEAFF
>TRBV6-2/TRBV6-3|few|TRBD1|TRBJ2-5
TGTGCCAGCACCGACCCGGGACAGGGCTCCGAGGCCCAGTACTTC
CASTDPGQGSEAQYF
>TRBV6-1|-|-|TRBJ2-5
TGTGCCAGCAGGCCCCCGACTCGTGAGACCCAGTACTTC
CASRPPTRETQYF
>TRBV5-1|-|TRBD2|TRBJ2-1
TGCGCCAGCAGCCCGAGACTAGCGGGAGTGGAGCAGTTCTTC
CASSPRLAGVEQFF
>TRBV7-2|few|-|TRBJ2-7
TGTGCCAGCAGCCGGACAGTCGGCTCCTACGAGCAGTACTTC
CASSRTVGSYEQYF
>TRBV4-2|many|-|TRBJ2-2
TGTGCCAGCAGCCAAGGGGTGGGAGCGAACACCGGGGAGCTGTTTTTT
CASSQGVGANTGELFF
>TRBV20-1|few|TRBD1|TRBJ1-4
TGCAGTGCTGGGACAGGTGAAAAACTGTTTTTT
CSAGTGEKLFF
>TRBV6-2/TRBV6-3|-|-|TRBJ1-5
TGTGCCAGCAGTTACTCCCACGGGGGTCAGCCCCAGCATTTT
CASSYSHGGQPQHF
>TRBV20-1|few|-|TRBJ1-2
TGCAGTGCTAGGTCGTCAGCTGCTATACATAACTATGGCTACACCTTC
CSARSSAAIHNYGYTF
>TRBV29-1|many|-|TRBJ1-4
TGCAGCGTTTCCCAGGAGGGAATAGGGGAAAAACTGTTTTTT
CSVSQEGIGEKLFF
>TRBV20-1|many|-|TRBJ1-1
TGCAGTGCTAGAGACTCCAGGGCGGCCACTGAAGCTTTCTTT
CSARDSRAATEAFF